This T cell receptor beta chain was sequenced in a study of T cell responses to AZD1222 COVID-19 vaccine. Study as a whole: Second doses that came at about 4 or about 12 weeks were put together.

With V trimmed by 3 bases and J by 2 bases, 4 bases remained unmatched. This CDR3 has 15 amino acids. CDR1 is DFQATT and CDR2 is SNEGSKA in the germline V gene (reference sequence). This clone was detected once. Some clones are missing from TCRdb's copy, which holds only in-frame ones; the method was immunoSEQ multiplex PCR. The sample contains about 100,000 clones, about 88% of which appear only once. The origin of this receptor is an adult in good health. Specimen: peripheral blood, collected on day 0 of AZD1222 vaccination. The V call is TRBV20-1, the J call TRBJ2-1; 10 bases line up with TRBD2. CDR3 sequence reads: CSASRTSGTYNEQFF. The CDR3 DNA reads TGCAGTGCTAGTAGGACTAGCGGTACCTACAATGAGCAGTTCTTC.